Shown below are 12 T cell receptor beta chains from a single sample sequenced in a study of cytomegalovirus exposure and HLA in healthy donors. Researchers ran the PCR with 60 Vbeta and 13 Jbeta primers. Profiling relied on immunoSEQ multiplex PCR, and the TCRdb table lists in-frame clones only, not all of them. The table lists under 300,000 clones, approximately 82% of them singletons. The sequenced material came from PBMCs. These receptors all stem from a woman aged 60-75 years in good health and CMV-seropositive.

The CDR3 is CASSRGLAGNYEQYF. CDR3 in DNA: TGTGCCAGTAGTCGTGGACTAGCGGGAAACTACGAGCAGTACTTC. The chain carries TRBV19 and TRBJ2-7, with 12 bases identical to TRBD2. Trimming took 5 bases from V and 3 from J; bases not matched to a gene: 5. This CDR3 is built from 15 residues. Germline loops: CDR1 LNHDA, CDR2 SQIVND (reference sequence).

This clone has more than one count but fewer than ten. The chain uses TRBV7-2 and TRBJ2-7; TRBD2 aligns across 12 bases. J was trimmed by 4 bases and V by 5 bases; bases with no gene match: 3. Germline V gives CDR1 SGHTA, CDR2 FQGNSA. The CDR3 runs 14 residues. The CDR3 sequence is CASSPGLAGYEQYF. The CDR3 DNA sequence: TGTGCCAGCAGCCCGGGACTAGCGGGTTACGAGCAGTACTTC.

The chain links TRBV27 to TRBJ2-3; D unclear. From germline, CDR1 is MNHEY and CDR2 SMNVEV (reference sequence). Trimming took off 2 bases at V and 3 bases at J, with 12 bases between the two ends. There are 15 residues in the CDR3. The CDR3 sequence: CASSLLSLRTDTQYF. The CDR3 bases are TGTGCCAGCAGTTTACTCTCCCTTCGTACAGATACGCAGTATTTT.

The chain employs TRBV6-5 and TRBJ2-1; D remains unclear. Germline values: CDR1 MNHEY, CDR2 SVGAGI. The CDR3 is 14 residues long. V was cut by 3 bases and J by 4 bases, with 10 bases left in between. In DNA, the CDR3 is TGTGCCAGCAGTTATAAGCTACTTTACAATGAGCAGTTCTTC. Translating gives CASSYKLLYNEQFF.

The genes are TRBV30 and TRBJ1-1, with TRBD1 as a possible D gene (6 bases). CDR1 and CDR2 from the germline V gene are GTSNPN and SVGIG (reference sequence). CDR3 length: 13 amino acids. Trimming removed 3 bases from V and 4 bases from J, with 12 bases in between. The CDR3 loop reads CAWSHQGSTEAFF. For the CDR3, the DNA is TGTGCCTGGAGCCACCAGGGGTCCACTGAAGCTTTCTTT.

The rearrangement joins TRBV10-3 to TRBJ2-1, with 12 positions matching TRBD2. The germline gives CDR1 ENHRY, CDR2 SYGVKD. Losses at the gene ends were 10 bases for V and 8 bases for J; bases not matched to a gene: 6. This CDR3 has 13 amino acids. DNA for the CDR3: TGTGCCACTCTAGCGGGAGGGCCCGATGAGCAGTTCTTC. This codes for CATLAGGPDEQFF.

The chain employs TRBV27 and TRBJ1-6; D unclear. Germline V lookup: CDR1 MNHEY, CDR2 SMNVEV (reference sequence). The CDR3 length is 14 residues. The V end was cut by 5 bases, the J end by 3 bases, with 8 bases between. CDR3 nucleotide sequence: TGTGCCAGCAGTCCGGGTAGCTATAATTCACCCCTCCACTTT. It is translated as CASSPGSYNSPLHF.

This chain uses TRBV28 with TRBJ1-2, with a tentative D call TRBD1 (6 bases). The ends were cut back, 7 bases at V and 4 bases at J, with 16 bases in the middle. The CDR3 has 14 residues. CDR1 and CDR2 (germline): MDHEN, SYDVKM. The CDR3, as DNA: TGTGCCAGCATCGAAGGGGGGGGCGGCTATGGCTACACCTTC. Its protein product is CASIEGGGGYGYTF.

The rearrangement joins TRBV14 to TRBJ2-2; a possible D gene is TRBD2 (5 bases). The CDR3 length is 16 residues. Germline CDR1 SGHDN, CDR2 FVKESK. Trimming left V 1 base short and J 4 bases short, with 13 bases between. CDR3 amino acids: CASSQVYGKGTGELFF. The CDR3 region has the DNA TGTGCCAGCAGCCAAGTATACGGGAAGGGCACCGGGGAGCTGTTTTTT.

This chain uses TRBV7-2 with TRBJ2-5, with D possibly TRBD2 on 5 matching bases. Trimming shortened V by 5 bases and J by 4 bases, and 17 bases separated the two germline ends. Germline CDR1 and CDR2: SGHTA and FQGNSA. The length of the CDR3 is 15 residues. CDR3 residues: CASSVGISGGETQYF. The CDR3 bases are TGTGCCAGCAGCGTCGGGATCAGCGGTGGAGAGACCCAGTACTTC.

The rearrangement joins TRBV28 to TRBJ2-4, with a tentative D call TRBD2 (5 bases). The CDR3 has 16 amino acids. V was cut by 0 bases and J by 0 bases, with 9 bases left in between. Germline V gene sequence: CDR1 MDHEN, CDR2 SYDVKM. CDR3 in amino acids: CASSLWRAIAKNIQYF. The CDR3 coding sequence is TGTGCCAGCAGTTTATGGCGGGCTATAGCCAAAAACATTCAGTACTTC.

The chain links TRBV25-1 to TRBJ2-3; 12 nucleotides agree with TRBD2. The V gene's germline CDR1 is MGHDK and CDR2 SYGVNS. This CDR3 has 17 amino acids. The V segment lost 3 bases and the J segment 9 bases; nucleotides outside the gene matches: 13. Here the CDR3 reads CASSEPLAGGALGTQYF. The CDR3 coding sequence is TGTGCCAGCAGTGAGCCGCTAGCGGGAGGGGCCCTGGGGACGCAGTATTTT.